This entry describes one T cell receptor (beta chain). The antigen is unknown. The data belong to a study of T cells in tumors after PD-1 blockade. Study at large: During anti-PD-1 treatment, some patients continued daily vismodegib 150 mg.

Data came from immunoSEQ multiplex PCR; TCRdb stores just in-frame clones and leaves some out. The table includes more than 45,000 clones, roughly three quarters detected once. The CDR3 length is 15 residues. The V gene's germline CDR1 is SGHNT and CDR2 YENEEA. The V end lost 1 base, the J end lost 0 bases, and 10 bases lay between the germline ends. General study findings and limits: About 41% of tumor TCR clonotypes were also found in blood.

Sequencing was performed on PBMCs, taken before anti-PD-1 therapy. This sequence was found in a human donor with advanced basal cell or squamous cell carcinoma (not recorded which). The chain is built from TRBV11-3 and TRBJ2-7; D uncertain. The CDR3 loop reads CASSLAVAVSYEQYF. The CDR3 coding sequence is TGTGCCAGCAGCTTAGCGGTCGCGGTCTCCTACGAGCAGTACTTC.